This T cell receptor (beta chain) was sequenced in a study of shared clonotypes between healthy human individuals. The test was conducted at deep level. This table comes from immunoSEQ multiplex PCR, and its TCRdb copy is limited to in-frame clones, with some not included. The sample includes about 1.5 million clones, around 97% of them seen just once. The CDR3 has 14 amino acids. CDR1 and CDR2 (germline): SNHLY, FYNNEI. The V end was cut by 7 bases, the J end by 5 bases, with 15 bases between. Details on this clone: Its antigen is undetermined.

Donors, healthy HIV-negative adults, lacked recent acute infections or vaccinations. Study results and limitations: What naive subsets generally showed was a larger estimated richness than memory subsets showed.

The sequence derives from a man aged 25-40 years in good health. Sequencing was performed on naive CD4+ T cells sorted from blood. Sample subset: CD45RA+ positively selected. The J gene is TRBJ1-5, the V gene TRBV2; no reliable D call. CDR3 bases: TGTGCCAGCAATTTTCTCGGGGAAGATCAGCCCCAGCATTTT. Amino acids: CASNFLGEDQPQHF.